This T cell receptor (beta chain) was sequenced during a study of neoadjuvant anti-PD-1 for oral cavity cancer. Study-wide findings and caveats: Higher pretreatment blood Treg/Th17 ratios correlated with higher pretreatment blood and lower post-treatment tumor TCRbeta clonality.

Indicated time point: after neoadjuvant nivolumab, at surgical resection. V dropped 5 bases and J dropped 6; count of bases not matched to a gene: 3. The CDR3 spans 12 residues. Germline V gene lookup returns CDR1 MDHEN and CDR2 SYDVKM. Two replicates per tumor sample, mostly from approximately 4.5 ug of genomic DNA. Assay used: immunoSEQ multiplex PCR; TCRdb lists only in-frame clones, some missing. The sample yields some 15,000 clones, about 44% seen once. In regard to this clone: Its antigen is unidentified.

This specimen consisted of tumor tissue, obtained after nivolumab (anti-PD-1) treatment. This chain uses TRBV28 with TRBJ1-2; 7 positions agree with TRBD1. This receptor was obtained from a person between 40 and 85 years old with oral cavity squamous cell carcinoma. The CDR3 sequence is CASSDRAHGYTF. The CDR3 region has the DNA TGTGCCAGCAGTGACAGGGCCCATGGCTACACCTTC.